These T cell receptor beta chains were read from a single sample in a study of T cells in Graves' hyperthyroidism and ophthalmopathy. TCRdb reprocessed the multiplex PCR reads with MiXCR, giving one entry per CDR3 protein. The table shows some 360,000 distinct CDR3 sequences, with 18% occurring only once. Material for sequencing was blood. The receptor set was obtained from a woman aged 40 to 50 with Graves' ophthalmopathy. Each CDR3 is given without its conserved first and last residue.

j_gene	v_gene	CDR3aa
TRBJ1-1	TRBV27	ASSLSVVGSEAF
TRBJ2-5	TRBV6-2/TRBV6-3	ASSYIEEATSQETQY
TRBJ2-2	TRBV5-1	ASRPDSSTGELF
TRBJ2-7	TRBV28	ASRAGTGMGEQY
TRBJ2-4	TRBV28	ASSPIWGGEVDIQY
TRBJ2-7	TRBV20-1	SAGQESGYEQY
TRBJ1-1	TRBV28	ASSFHQLGTEAF
TRBJ2-7	TRBV12-3/TRBV12-4	ASSFSQGFEQY
TRBJ1-1	TRBV27	ASSFRRLPGQGITEAF
TRBJ2-3	TRBV6-1	ASRLKGNTQY